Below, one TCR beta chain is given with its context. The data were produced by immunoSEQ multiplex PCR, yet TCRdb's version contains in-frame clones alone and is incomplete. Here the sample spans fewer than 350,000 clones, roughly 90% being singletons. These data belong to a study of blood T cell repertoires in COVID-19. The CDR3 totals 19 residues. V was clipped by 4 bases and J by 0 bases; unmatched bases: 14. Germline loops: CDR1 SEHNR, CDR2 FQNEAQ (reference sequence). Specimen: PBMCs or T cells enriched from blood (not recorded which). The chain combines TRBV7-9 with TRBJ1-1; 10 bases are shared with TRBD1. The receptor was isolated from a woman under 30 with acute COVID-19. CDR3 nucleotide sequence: TGTGCCAGCAGCTACCCCGGGGACAGGGGCGCCTCGATGAACACTGAAGCTTTCTTT. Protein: CASSYPGDRGASMNTEAFF. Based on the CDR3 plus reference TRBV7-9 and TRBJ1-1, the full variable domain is DTGVSQNPRHKITKRGQNVTFRCDPISEHNRLYWYRQTLGQGPEFLTYFQNEAQLEKSRLLSDRFSAERPKGSFSTLEIQRTEQGDSAMYLCASSYPGDRGASMNTEAFFGQGTRLTVV.